This TCR beta chain was sequenced for a study of shared clonotypes between healthy human individuals. Turning to the study itself: There were three CD4 naive, three CD4 memory, two CD8 naive and one CD8 memory plates per donor.

As to this clone: Its antigen is not known. Other nucleotide sequences from this sample produce the same CDR3.

Study-wide points: Investigators collected only blood, and repertoires in tissues likely differ. Donor scarcity curtailed the genetic and exposure-history diversity represented herein. Clonotypes not shared had lower generation probabilities than those common to all four donors.

The CDR3 extends over 14 amino acids. Germline V CDR1 and CDR2: SGDLS, YYNGEE. The junction had 1 base not matched to a gene; V was cut back by 0 bases and J by 2 bases. Method: immunoSEQ multiplex PCR; TCRdb's copy keeps in-frame clones and lacks some. The sample lists roughly 2.2 million clones, over 85% seen once, with under 0.45% in the top ten. The V and J genes are TRBV9 and TRBJ2-7; 8 nucleotides line up with TRBD2. What was sequenced was naive CD4+ T cells from PBMCs. As to subset: CD45RA+ positively selected. The receptor was derived from a man younger than 35 in good health. Some clones in this sample may be carry-over from other donors' samples. The CDR3, as DNA: TGTGCCAGCAGCGTAGGTAGCGGGACCTACGAGCAGTACTTC. This sequence encodes CASSVGSGTYEQYF.